This TCR beta chain was captured by sequencing in a study of blood T cell repertoires in COVID-19. The overall study: Collection of acute and convalescent COVID-19 samples took place in the United States, Italy and Spain. PBMCs, B-cell-depleted T cells, or T cells provided the cDNA or gDNA that made up the material.

CDR1 and CDR2 from the germline V gene are SGHRS and YFSETQ. This CDR3 has 19 residues. Trimming cost V 3 bases and J 2 bases; bases outside gene matches: 12. Methods used by the authors: Nucleated cell counts were estimated from reference gene primer amplification. The assay was immunoSEQ multiplex PCR, and TCRdb's table has in-frame clones only and misses some. V and J calls plus clone size are reproduced from that table; the DNA served to infer D and trimming. Among 100,000 or so clones listed, about 85% were seen once. This clonotype originated in a woman in her 70s with active or convalescent COVID-19. Sequencing was done on a sample of peripheral blood. The V call is TRBV5-1, the J call TRBJ2-3; 13 bases fit TRBD2. The DNA for the CDR3 is TGCGCCAGCAGCTCGGGGAATTCGGGACTAGCGGGGATCACAGATACGCAGTATTTT. This translates into CASSSGNSGLAGITDTQYF.